This entry features one T cell receptor beta chain sequence. Antigen: not known. The sample originates from a study of T-cell reconstitution after alpha-beta-depleted transplantation in children. Using unique molecular identifiers, the investigators prepared the TCRbeta library. MiXCR, applied by TCRdb to the PCR reads, yields one record per CDR3 protein. The sample lists around 370,000 distinct CDR3 sequences; around 15% were seen once. The V end lost 3 bases, the J end lost 2 bases, and 12 bases lay between the germline ends. This CDR3 has 15 residues. Study-level findings and limits: It was reported that alpha-beta T cells came from several hundred expanded graft clones (about two months after transplant). There were some patients whose high TCRbeta diversity at day 60 came from surviving recipient T cells and thymic progenitors.

The sequence came from a male patient aged 2 to 9 who had a stem cell transplant for acute lymphoblastic leukemia, so the T cells may come from the graft donor. The chain employs TRBV12-3 or TRBV12-4 and TRBJ2-3; unclear D gene. This specimen consisted of PBMCs, mostly from graft donor cells, obtained 360 days after TCRalphabeta/CD19-depleted stem cell transplant. In nucleotides, the CDR3 is TGTGCCAGCAGTTTTGGACGAGTATTCACAGATACGCAGTATTTT. The encoded protein is CASSFGRVFTDTQYF.